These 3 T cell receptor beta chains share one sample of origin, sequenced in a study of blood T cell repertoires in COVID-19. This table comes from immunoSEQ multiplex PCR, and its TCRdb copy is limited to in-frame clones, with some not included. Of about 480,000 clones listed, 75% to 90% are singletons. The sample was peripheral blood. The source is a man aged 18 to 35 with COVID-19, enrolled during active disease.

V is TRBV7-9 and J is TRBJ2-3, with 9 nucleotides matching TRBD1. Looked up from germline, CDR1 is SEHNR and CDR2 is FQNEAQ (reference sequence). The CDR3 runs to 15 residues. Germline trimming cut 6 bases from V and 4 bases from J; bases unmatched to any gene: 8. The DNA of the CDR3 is TGTGCCAGCAGTCCCCGGGACAGGGATGCAGATACGCAGTATTTT. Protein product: CASSPRDRDADTQYF.

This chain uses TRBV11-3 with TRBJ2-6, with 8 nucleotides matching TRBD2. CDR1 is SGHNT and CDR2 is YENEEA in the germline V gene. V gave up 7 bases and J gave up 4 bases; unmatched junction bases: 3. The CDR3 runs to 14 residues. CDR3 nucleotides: TGTGCCAGCACCGGGGGGGTGGGGGCCAACGTCCTGACTTTC. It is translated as CASTGGVGANVLTF.

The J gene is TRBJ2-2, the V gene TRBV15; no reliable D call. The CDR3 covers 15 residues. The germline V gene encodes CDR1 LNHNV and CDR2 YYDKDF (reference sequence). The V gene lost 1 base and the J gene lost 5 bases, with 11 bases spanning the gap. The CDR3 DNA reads TGTGCCACCAGCAGAGTGAATTCGGGTACCGGGGAGCTGTTTTTT. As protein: CATSRVNSGTGELFF.